The entry below describes one T cell receptor (beta chain). This record comes from a study of blood T cell repertoires in COVID-19. Study overall: Acute and convalescent COVID-19 samples came from the United States, Italy and Spain. T cells, B-cell-depleted T cells, or PBMCs provided the cDNA or gDNA that served as material.

Original data processing: Reference gene primer amplification yielded estimated nucleated cell counts. The assay was immunoSEQ multiplex PCR, and TCRdb's table has in-frame clones only and misses some. The DNA was the basis for D and trimming; V, J and clone size are from that table. The sample holds under 80,000 clones, 88% seen once. The clonotype was recovered from a human donor in a cohort sampled during active COVID-19. Input material: peripheral blood.

CDR3 bases: TGTGCCAGCAGCCCTTCCTCGGGGGGGAATAATTCACCCCTCCACTTT. This codes for CASSPSSGGNNSPLHF. The chain recombines TRBV6-6 with TRBJ1-6; a possible D gene is TRBD1 (5 bases). V lost 6 bases, J lost 5 bases, and 17 bases lay in between. Germline V gene sequence: CDR1 MNHNY, CDR2 SVGAGI (reference sequence). The CDR3 has 16 amino acids.